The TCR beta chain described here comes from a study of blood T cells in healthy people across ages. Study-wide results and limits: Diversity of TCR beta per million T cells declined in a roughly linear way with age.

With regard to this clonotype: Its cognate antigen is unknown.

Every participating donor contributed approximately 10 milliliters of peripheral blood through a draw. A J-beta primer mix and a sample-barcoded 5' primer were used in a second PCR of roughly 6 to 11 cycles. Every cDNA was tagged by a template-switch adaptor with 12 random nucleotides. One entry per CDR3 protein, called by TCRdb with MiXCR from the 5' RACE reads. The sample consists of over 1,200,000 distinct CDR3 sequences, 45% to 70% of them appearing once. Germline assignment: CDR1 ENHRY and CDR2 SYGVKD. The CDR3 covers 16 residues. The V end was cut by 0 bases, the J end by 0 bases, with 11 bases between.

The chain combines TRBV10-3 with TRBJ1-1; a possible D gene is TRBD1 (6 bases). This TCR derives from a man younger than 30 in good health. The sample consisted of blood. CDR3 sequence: CAISESGAGVNTEAFF. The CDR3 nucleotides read TGTGCCATCAGTGAGTCGGGGGCCGGGGTGAACACTGAAGCTTTCTTT.